This T cell receptor beta chain derives from a study of T cell repertoires in cytomegalovirus infection (dated by TCRdb to 2018 to 2020). In terms of the full investigation: The HLA type of each donor mattered for the analysis, because public TCR beta signatures pointed to carriage of CMV infection along with the matching HLA type.

Sequencing instrument: Illumina HiSeq 1500. TCRdb reanalyzed the raw reads on its own, using fastp at Q25 for trimming and MiXCR for clone calling, and kept in-frame beta chains. For every CDR3 protein sequence, its rows merge into one entry that carries the most common genes and DNA. Across this sample there are some 300,000 distinct CDR3 sequences, with about a tenth seen only once. The ten largest clones take up around 2.4% of the sample. Turning to this clonotype: Its cognate antigen has yet to be identified. No much larger clonotype is one base removed from it; base qualities were not supplied.

The study at large found these results: Carriers of CMV infection plus the relevant HLA type were discriminated by the cumulative frequency of public TCR beta family members in the study cohort and in an independent 352-donor cohort. The ex vivo response was dominated by HLA-C-restricted CMV-specific TCR beta clonotypes, which also provided the single most frequent clonotype in two of eight donors.

Trimmed from V: 0 bases; trimmed from J: 4 bases; junction bases lacking a gene match: 0. From the germline V gene, CDR1 is LGHNT and CDR2 is FRNRAP. The CDR3 starts with the cysteine, ends with the phenylalanine, and has 16 residues. Left in the record is the CDR3 DNA by itself, 48 bases read in frame from the first base. This TCR derives from a human donor in good health (CMV status not recorded). Some clones in this sample may be carry-over from other donors' samples. The chain is assembled from TRBV12-5 and TRBJ2-1; a stretch of 13 junction bases matches TRBD2. Sequencing was performed on PBMCs. The DNA is as follows: TGTGCTAGTGGTTTGGTACTAGCGGGGGGGTACAATGAGCAGTTCTTC. It specifies CASGLVLAGGYNEQFF. The entire variable domain, with the stretches around the CDR3 drawn from the reference TRBV12-5 and TRBJ2-1 proteins, is DARVTQTPRHKVTEMGQEVTMRCQPILGHNTVFWYRQTMMQGLELLAYFRNRAPLDDSGMPKDRFSAEMPDATLATLKIQPSEPRDSAVYFCASGLVLAGGYNEQFFGPGTRLTVL.